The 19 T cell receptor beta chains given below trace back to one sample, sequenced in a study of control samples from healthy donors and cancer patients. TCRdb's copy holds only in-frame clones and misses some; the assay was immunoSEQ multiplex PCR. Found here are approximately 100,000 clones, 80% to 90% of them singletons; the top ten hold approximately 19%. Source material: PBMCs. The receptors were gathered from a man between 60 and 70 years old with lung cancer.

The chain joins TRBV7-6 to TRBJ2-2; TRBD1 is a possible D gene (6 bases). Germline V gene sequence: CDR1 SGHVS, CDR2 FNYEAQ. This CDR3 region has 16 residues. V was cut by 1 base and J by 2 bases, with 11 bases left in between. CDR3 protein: CASSLEQGFNTGELFF. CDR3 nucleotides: TGTGCCAGCAGCTTAGAACAGGGCTTCAACACCGGGGAGCTGTTTTTT.

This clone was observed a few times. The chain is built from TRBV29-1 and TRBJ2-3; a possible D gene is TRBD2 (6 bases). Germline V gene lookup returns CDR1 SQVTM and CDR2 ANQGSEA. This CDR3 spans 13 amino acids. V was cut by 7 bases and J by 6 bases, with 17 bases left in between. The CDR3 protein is CSARDVGGDTQYF. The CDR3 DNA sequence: TGCAGCGCCCGGGACGTCGGGGGTGATACGCAGTATTTT.

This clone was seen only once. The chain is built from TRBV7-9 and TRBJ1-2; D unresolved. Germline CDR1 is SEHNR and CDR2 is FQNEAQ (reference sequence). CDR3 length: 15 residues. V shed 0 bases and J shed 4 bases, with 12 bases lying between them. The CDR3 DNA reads TGTGCCAGCAGCTTAGCGCGGAAAGCTTCCTATGGCTACACCTTC. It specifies CASSLARKASYGYTF.

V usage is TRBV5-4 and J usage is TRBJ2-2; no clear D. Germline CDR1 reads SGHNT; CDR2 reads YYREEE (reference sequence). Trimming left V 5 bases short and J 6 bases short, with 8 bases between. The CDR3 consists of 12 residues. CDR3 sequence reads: CASSPWAGELFF. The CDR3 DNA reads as TGTGCCAGCAGTCCGTGGGCCGGGGAGCTGTTTTTT.

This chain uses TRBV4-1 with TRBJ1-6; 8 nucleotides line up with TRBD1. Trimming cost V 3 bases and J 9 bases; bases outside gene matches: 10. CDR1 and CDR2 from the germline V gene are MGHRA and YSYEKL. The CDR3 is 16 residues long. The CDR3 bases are TGCGCCAGCAGCCATCCTGGGACAGGCGGTTTTTCACCCCTCCACTTT. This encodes CASSHPGTGGFSPLHF.

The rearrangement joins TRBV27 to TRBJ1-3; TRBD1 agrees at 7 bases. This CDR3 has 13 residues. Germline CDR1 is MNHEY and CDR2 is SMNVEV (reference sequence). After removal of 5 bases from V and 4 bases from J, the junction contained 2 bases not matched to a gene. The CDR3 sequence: CASSRDRGNTIYF. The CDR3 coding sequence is TGTGCCAGCAGTCGGGACAGAGGAAACACCATATATTTT.

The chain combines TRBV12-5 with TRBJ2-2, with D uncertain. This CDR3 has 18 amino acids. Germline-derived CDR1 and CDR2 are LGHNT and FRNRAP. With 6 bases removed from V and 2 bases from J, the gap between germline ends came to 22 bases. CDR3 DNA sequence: TGTGCTAGTGGCATTACCCCGGACGGTAACTTAAACACCGGGGAGCTGTTTTTT. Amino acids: CASGITPDGNLNTGELFF.

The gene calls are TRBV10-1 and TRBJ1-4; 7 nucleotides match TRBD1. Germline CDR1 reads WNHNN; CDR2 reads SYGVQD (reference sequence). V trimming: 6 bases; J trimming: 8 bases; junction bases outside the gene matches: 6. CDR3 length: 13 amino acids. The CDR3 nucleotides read TGCGCCAGCAGCGATACAGGGGACGAAAAACTGTTTTTT. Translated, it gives CASSDTGDEKLFF.

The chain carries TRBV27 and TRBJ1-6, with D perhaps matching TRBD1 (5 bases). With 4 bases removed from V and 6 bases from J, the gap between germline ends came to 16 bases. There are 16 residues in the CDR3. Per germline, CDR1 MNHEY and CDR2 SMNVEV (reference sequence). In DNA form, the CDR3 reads TGTGCCAGCAGTTCTCTATTAACAGGCCGTAATTCACCCCTCCACTTT. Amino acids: CASSSLLTGRNSPLHF.

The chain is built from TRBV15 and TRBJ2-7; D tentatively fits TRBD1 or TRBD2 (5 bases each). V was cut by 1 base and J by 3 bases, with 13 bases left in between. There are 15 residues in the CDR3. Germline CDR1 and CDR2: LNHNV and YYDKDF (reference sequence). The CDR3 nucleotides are TGTGCCACCAGCAGAGGTGGGGCAGGGAGCTACGAGCAGTACGTC. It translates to CATSRGGAGSYEQYV.

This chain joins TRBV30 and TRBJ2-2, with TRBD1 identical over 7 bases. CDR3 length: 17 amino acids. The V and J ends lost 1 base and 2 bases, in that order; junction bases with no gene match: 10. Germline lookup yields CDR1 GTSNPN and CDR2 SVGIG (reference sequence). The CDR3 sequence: CAWSGRQGLKNTGELFF. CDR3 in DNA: TGTGCCTGGAGTGGACGACAGGGCCTAAAAAACACCGGGGAGCTGTTTTTT.

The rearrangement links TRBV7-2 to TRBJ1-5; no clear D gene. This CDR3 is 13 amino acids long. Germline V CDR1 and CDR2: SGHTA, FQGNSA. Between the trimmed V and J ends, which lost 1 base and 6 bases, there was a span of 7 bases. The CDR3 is CASSLVGLQPQHF. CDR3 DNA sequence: TGTGCCAGCAGCTTAGTAGGGCTTCAGCCCCAGCATTTT.

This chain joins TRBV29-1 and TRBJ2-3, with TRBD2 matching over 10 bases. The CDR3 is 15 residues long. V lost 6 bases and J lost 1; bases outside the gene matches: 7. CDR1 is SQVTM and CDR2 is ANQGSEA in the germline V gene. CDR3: CSVWERGGGTDTQYF. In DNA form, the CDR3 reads TGCAGCGTGTGGGAGCGGGGGGGCGGCACAGATACGCAGTATTTT.

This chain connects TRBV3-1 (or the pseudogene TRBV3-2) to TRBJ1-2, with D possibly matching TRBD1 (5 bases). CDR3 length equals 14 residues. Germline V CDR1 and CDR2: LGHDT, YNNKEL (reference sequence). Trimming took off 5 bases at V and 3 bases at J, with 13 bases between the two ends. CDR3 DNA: TGTGCCAGCAGCTATCAGGGAGAGGACTATGGCTACACCTTC. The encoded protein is CASSYQGEDYGYTF.

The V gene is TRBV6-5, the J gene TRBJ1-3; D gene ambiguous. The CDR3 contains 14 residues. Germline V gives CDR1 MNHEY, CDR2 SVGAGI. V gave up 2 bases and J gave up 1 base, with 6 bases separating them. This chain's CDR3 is CASSYRGSGNTIYF. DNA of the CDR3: TGTGCCAGCAGTTACCGAGGGTCTGGAAACACCATATATTTT.

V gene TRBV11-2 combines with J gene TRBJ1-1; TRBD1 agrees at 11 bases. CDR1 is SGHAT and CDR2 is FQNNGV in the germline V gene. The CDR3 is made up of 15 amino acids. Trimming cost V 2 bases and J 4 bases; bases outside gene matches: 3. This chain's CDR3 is CASSLSGTGGTEAFF. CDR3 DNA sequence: TGTGCCAGCAGCTTATCCGGGACAGGGGGCACTGAAGCTTTCTTT.

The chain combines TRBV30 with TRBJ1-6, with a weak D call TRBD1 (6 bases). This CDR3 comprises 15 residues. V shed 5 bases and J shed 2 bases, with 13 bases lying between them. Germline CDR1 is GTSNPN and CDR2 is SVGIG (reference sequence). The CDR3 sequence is CAWANRVAYNSPLHF. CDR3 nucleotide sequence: TGTGCCTGGGCAAACAGGGTTGCCTATAATTCACCCCTCCACTTT.

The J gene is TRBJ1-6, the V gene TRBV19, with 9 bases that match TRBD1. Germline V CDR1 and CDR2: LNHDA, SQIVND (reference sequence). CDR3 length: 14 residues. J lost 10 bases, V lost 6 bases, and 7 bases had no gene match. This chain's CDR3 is CASRRTGEGSPLHF. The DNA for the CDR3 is TGTGCCAGTAGACGGACAGGGGAAGGGTCACCCCTCCACTTT.

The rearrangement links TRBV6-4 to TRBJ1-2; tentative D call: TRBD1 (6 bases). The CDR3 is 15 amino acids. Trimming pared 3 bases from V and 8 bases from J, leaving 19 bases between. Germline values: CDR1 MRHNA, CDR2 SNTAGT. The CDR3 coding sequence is TGTGCCAGCAGTGAGACCCCCTCACAGGGCTGGGGCTACACCTTC. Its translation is CASSETPSQGWGYTF.